The clone carrying this T cell receptor beta chain was seen a handful of times. Its antigen is undetermined. Library preparation for TCR beta used quantitative 5'-RACE with molecular barcodes. TCRdb reanalysed the 5' RACE reads using MiXCR and keeps one entry per CDR3 protein. The sample shows roughly 450,000 distinct CDR3 sequences, roughly a quarter of them seen only once. The sample originates from a study of CD8 T cells in ankylosing spondylitis. Study conclusions and caveats: Disease-associated clones were reportedly significantly overrepresented in matched ankylosing spondylitis synovial fluid. The authors found the disease-linked clones to be CD8+ and relatively rare in peripheral blood. A TCR beta motif of several highly homologous variants seemed to mark ankylosing spondylitis blood.

The V segment lost 5 bases and the J segment 8 bases; nucleotides outside the gene matches: 8. The CDR3 covers 14 residues. The clonotype originates from a male donor with ankylosing spondylitis. Material for sequencing was blood, either unsorted or a sorted T cell fraction (not recorded which). The V gene is TRBV12-3 or TRBV12-4, the J gene TRBJ1-4; 7 nucleotides align to TRBD1. The CDR3 reads CASSRQGIGEKLFF. As DNA, the CDR3 is TGTGCCAGCAGTCGACAGGGAATAGGGGAAAAACTGTTTTTT.